Following are 3 T cell receptor beta chains from one sample sequenced in a study of T cell repertoires in aging, cancer and after chemotherapy. TRB rearrangements spanning V, D and J were amplified using mixed TRB-A/B primers. MiXCR, run by TCRdb on the multiplex PCR reads, gives a single entry per CDR3 protein. The sample holds around 20,000 distinct CDR3 sequences; over 35% are singletons and the top ten take 15% to 20%. Amplification of TCR beta used genomic DNA extracted from peripheral blood. The sequencing input was blood. These receptors came from a human donor with a solid tumor.

The chain couples TRBV12-3 or TRBV12-4 to TRBJ1-1; perhaps TRBD1 as D (5 bases). With 6 bases removed from V and 1 base from J, the gap between germline ends came to 9 bases. This CDR3 spans 13 amino acids. CDR3 protein: CASSITGNTEAFF. CDR3 sequence (DNA): TGTGCCAGCAGCATCACAGGGAACACTGAAGCTTTCTTT.

This clonotype is deemed medium-sized. The gene calls are TRBV29-1 and TRBJ1-1; maybe TRBD1 (6 bases). The CDR3 is 15 amino acids. Deletions cut 6 bases from V and 1 base from J, with 18 bases between. Germline CDR1 and CDR2: SQVTM and ANQGSEA. The CDR3 DNA sequence: TGCAGCGTAGAGGGGGACGGAAACCCGAACACTGAAGCTTTCTTT. It translates to CSVEGDGNPNTEAFF.

This clonotype turned up a few times. The chain carries TRBV5-6 and TRBJ2-7; D ambiguous. Trimming took off 3 bases at V and 5 bases at J, with 15 bases between the two ends. There are 14 residues in the CDR3. Germline lookup yields CDR1 SGHDT and CDR2 YYEEEE. CDR3 DNA sequence: TGTGCCAGCAGCTCCTGGGTAGCTTCGCACGAGCAGTACTTC. Translating it yields CASSSWVASHEQYF.